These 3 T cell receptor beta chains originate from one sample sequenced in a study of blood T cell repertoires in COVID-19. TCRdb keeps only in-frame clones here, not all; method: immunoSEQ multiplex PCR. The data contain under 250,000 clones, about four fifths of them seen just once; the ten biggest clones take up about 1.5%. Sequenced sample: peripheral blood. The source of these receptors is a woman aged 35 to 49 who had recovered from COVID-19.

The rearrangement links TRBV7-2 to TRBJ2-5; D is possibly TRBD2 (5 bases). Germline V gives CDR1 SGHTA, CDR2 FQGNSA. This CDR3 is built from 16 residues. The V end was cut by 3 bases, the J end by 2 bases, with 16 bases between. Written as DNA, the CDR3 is TGTGCCAGCAGCTTCGGAGGATTCATTGGGCAAGAGACCCAGTACTTC. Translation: CASSFGGFIGQETQYF.

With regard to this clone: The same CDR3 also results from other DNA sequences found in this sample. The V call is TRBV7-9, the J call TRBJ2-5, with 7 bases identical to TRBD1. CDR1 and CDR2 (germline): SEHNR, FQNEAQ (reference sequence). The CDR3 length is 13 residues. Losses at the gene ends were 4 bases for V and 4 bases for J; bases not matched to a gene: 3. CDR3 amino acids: CASSSSGGETQYF. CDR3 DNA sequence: TGTGCCAGCAGCTCGTCAGGGGGAGAGACCCAGTACTTC.

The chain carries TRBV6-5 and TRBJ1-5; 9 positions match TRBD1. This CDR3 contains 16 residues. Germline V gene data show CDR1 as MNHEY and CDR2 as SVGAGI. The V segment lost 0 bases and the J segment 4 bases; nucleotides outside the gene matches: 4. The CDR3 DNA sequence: TGTGCCAGCAGTTACTCCGGGACAGGGATGAATCAGCCCCAGCATTTT. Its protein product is CASSYSGTGMNQPQHF.